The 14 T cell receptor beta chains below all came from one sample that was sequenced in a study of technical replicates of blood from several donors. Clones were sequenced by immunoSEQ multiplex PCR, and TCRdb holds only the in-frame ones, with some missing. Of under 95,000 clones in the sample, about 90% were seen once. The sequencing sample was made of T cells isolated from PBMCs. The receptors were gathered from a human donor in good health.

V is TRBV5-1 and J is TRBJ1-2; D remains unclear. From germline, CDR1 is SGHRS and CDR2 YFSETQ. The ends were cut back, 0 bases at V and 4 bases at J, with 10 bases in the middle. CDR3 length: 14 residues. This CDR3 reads CASSLESGTYGYTF. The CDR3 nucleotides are TGCGCCAGCAGCTTGGAATCAGGTACCTATGGCTACACCTTC. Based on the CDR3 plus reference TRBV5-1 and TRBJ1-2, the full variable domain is KAGVTQTPRYLIKTRGQQVTLSCSPISGHRSVSWYQQTPGQGLQFLFEYFSETQRNKGNFPGRFSGRQFSNSRSEMNVSTLELGDSALYLCASSLESGTYGYTFGSGTRLTVV.

The CDR3 region has the DNA TGTGCCAGCAGCGTACACAGGGACGATGAAAAACTGTTTTTT. Translating it yields CASSVHRDDEKLFF. The chain uses TRBV9 and TRBJ1-4; a weak D match, TRBD1 (6 bases). V shed 1 base and J shed 6 bases, with 10 bases lying between them. The germline V gene encodes CDR1 SGDLS and CDR2 YYNGEE. This CDR3 contains 14 residues.

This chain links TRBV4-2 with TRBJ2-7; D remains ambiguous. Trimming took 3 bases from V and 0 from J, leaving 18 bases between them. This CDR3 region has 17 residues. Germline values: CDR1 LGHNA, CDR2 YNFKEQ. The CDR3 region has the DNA TGTGCCAGCAGCCACCCAATAGAAGACTCCCCCTCCTACGAGCAGTACTTC. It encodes CASSHPIEDSPSYEQYF.

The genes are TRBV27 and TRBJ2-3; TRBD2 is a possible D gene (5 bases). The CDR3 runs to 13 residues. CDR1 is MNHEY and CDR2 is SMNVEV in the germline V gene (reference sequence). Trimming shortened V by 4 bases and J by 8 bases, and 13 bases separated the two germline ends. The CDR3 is CASSSTGITTQYF. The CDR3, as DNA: TGTGCCAGCAGTTCCACCGGGATAACTACGCAGTATTTT.

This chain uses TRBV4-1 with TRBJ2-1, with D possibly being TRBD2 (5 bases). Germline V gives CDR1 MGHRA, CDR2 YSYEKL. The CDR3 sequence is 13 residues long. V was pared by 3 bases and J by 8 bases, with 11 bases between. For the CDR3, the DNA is TGCGCCAGCAGCCAGGAACTAGGATATGAGCAGTTCTTC. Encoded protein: CASSQELGYEQFF.

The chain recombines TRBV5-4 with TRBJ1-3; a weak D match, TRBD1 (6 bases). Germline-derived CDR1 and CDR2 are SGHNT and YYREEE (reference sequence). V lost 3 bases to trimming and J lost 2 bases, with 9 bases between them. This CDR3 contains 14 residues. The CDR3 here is CASSWGGTGNTIYF. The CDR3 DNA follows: TGTGCCAGCAGCTGGGGGGGCACTGGAAACACCATATATTTT.

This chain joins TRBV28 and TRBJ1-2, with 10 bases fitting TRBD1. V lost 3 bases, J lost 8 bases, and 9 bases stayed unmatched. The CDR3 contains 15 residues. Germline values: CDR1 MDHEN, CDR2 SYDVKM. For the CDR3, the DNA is TGTGCCAGCAGTTTGCCGACAGGGGGCTATAAGGGCTACACCTTC. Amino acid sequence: CASSLPTGGYKGYTF.

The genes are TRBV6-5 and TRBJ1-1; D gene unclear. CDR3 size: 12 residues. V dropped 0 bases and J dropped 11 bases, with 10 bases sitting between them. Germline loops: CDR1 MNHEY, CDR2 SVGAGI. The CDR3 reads CASSYSRGRAFF. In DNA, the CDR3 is TGTGCCAGCAGTTACTCGCGAGGTAGGGCTTTCTTT.

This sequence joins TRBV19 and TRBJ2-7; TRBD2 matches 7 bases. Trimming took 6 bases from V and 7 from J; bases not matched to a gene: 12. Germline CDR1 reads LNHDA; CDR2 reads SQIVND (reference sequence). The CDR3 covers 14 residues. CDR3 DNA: TGTGCCAGTAGGGCTCTAGCGGAGGCGGGAGAGCAGTACTTC. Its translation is CASRALAEAGEQYF.

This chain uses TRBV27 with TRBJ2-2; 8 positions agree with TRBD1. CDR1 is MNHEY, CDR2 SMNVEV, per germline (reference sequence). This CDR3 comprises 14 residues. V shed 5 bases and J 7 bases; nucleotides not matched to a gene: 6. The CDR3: CASSPGGAVGELFF. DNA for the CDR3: TGTGCCAGCAGTCCAGGGGGCGCGGTCGGGGAGCTGTTTTTT.

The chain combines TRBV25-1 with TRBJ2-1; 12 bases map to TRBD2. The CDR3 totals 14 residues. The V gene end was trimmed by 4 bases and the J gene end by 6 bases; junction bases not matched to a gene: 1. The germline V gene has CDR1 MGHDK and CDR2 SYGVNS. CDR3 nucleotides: TGTGCCAGCAGTGGGACTAGCGGGATCAATGAGCAGTTCTTC. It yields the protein CASSGTSGINEQFF.

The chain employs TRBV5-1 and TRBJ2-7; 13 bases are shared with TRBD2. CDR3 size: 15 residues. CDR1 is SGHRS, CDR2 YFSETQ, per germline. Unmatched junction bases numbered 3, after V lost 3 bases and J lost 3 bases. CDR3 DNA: TGCGCCAGCAGCTGGACTAGCGGGAGTCTCTACGAGCAGTACTTC. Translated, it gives CASSWTSGSLYEQYF.

In DNA form, the CDR3 reads TGCGCCAGCAGCTTATACAGGGGGCAGAGGGAAGCTTTCTTT. The encoded protein is CASSLYRGQREAFF. V and J are TRBV5-1 and TRBJ1-1, with TRBD1 matching over 9 bases. After removal of 2 bases from V and 8 bases from J, the junction contained 7 bases not matched to a gene. Looked up from germline, CDR1 is SGHRS and CDR2 is YFSETQ. CDR3 size: 14 residues.

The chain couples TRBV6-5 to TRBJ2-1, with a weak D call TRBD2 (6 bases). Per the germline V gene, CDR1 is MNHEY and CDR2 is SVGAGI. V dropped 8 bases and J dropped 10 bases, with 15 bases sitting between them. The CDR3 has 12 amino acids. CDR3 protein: CASFQGAGEQFF. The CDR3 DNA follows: TGTGCCAGCTTTCAAGGCGCGGGAGAGCAGTTCTTC.